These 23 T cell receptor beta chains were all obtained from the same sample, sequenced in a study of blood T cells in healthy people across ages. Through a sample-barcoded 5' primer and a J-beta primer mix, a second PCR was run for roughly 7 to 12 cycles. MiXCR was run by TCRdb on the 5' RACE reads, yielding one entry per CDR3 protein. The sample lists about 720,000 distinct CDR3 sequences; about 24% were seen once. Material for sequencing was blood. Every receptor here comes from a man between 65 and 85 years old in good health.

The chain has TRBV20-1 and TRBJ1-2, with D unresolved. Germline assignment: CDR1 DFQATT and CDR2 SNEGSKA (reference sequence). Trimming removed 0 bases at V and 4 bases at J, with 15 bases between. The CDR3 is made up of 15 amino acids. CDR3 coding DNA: TGCAGTGCTAGAGATTCCAAAGGACGGCCCTATGGCTACACCTTC. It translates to CSARDSKGRPYGYTF.

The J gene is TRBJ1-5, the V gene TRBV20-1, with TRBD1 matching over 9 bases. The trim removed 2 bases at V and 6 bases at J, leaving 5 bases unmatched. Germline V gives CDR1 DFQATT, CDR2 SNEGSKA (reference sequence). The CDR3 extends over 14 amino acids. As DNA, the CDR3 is TGCAGTGCTAGAACAGGGGGCGTTGGTCAGCCCCAGCATTTT. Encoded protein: CSARTGGVGQPQHF.

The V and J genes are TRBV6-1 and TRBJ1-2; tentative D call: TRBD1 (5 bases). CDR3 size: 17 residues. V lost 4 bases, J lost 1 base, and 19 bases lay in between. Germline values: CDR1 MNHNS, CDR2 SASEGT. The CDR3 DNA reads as TGTGCCAGCAGTGTTCCCCCCTGGGACGGAGATAACTATGGCTACACCTTC. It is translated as CASSVPPWDGDNYGYTF.

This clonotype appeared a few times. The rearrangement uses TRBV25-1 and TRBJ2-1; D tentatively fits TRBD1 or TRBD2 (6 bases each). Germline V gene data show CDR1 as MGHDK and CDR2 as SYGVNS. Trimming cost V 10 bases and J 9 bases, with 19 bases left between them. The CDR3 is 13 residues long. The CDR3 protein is CATDHRVEGEQFF. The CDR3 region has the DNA TGTGCCACCGATCACAGGGTGGAGGGTGAGCAGTTCTTC.

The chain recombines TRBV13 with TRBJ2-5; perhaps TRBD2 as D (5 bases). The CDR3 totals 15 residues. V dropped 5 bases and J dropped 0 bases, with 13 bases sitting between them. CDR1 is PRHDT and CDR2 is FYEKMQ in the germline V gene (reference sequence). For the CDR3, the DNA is TGTGCCAGCAGCAGAATGGGAGCGTACCAAGAGACCCAGTACTTC. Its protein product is CASSRMGAYQETQYF.

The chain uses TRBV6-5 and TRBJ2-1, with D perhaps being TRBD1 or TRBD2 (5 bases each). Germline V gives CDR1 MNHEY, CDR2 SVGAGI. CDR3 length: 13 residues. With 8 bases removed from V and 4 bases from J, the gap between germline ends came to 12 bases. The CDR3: CASSGTTYNEQFF. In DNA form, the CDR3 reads TGTGCCAGCTCCGGGACCACATACAATGAGCAGTTCTTC.

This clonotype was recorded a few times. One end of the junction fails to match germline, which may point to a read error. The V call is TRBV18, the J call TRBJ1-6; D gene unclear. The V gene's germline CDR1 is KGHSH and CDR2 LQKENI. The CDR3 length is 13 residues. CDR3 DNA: TGTGCCAGCTCACTAACTCTCCGAGATCCCCCCCACTTT. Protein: CASSLTLRDPPHF.

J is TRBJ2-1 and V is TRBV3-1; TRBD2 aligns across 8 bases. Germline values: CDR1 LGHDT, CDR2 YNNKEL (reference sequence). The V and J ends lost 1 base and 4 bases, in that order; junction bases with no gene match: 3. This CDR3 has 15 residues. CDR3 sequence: CASSQAQREYNEQFF. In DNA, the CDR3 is TGTGCCAGCAGCCAAGCCCAGCGGGAGTACAATGAGCAGTTCTTC.

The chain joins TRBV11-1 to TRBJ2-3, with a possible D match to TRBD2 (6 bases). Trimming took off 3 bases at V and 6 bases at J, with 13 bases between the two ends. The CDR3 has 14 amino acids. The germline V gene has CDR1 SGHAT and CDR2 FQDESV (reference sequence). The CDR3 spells CASSFHIGSDTQYF. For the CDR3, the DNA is TGTGCCAGCAGCTTCCATATCGGGAGCGATACGCAGTATTTT.

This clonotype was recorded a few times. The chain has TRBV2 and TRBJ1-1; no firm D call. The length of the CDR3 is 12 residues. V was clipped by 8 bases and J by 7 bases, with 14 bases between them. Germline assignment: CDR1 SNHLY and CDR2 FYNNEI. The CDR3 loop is CASGGFGFEAFF. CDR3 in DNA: TGTGCCAGCGGAGGGTTTGGGTTTGAAGCTTTCTTT.

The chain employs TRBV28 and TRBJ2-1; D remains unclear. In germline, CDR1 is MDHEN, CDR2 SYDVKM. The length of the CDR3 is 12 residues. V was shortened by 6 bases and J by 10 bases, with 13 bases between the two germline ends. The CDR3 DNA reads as TGTGCCAGCAGCCAAAGCTCTGTCGAGCAGTTCTTC. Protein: CASSQSSVEQFF. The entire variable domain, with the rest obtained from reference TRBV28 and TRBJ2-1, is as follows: DVKVTQSSRYLVKRTGEKVFLECVQDMDHENMFWYRQDPGLGLRLIYFSYDVKMKEKGDIPEGYSVSREKKERFSLILESASTNQTSMYLCASSQSSVEQFFGPGTRLTVL.

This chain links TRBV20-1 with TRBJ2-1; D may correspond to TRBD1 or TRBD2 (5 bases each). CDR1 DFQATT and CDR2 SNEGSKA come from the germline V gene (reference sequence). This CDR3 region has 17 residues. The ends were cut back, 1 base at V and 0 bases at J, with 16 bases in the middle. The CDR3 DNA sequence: TGCAGTGCTAGAGGGTACGGGGCCAACTTCTCCTACAATGAGCAGTTCTTC. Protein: CSARGYGANFSYNEQFF.

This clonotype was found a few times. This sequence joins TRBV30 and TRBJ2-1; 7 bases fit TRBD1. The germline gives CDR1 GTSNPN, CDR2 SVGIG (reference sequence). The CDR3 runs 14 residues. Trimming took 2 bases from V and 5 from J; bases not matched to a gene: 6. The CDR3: CAWSSGDSHNEQFF. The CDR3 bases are TGTGCCTGGAGTAGTGGGGACAGTCACAATGAGCAGTTCTTC.

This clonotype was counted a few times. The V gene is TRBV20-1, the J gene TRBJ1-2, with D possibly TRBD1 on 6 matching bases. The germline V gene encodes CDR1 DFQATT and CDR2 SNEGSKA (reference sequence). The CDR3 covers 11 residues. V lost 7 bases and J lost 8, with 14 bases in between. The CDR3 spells CSGADSAGYTF. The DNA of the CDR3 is TGCAGTGGCGCGGACAGCGCGGGCTACACCTTC.

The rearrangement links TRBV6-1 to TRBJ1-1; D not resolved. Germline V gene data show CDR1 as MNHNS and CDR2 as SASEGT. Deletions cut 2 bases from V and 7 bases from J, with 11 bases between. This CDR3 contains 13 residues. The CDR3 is CASSETGTLEAFF. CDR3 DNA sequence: TGTGCCAGCAGTGAAACGGGAACTCTTGAAGCTTTCTTT.

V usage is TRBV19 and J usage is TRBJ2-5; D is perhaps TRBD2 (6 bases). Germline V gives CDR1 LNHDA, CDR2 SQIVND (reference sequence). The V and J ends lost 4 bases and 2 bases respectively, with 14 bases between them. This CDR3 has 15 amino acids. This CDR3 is CASSNRAAGQETQYF. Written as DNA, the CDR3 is TGTGCCAGTAGTAATCGAGCGGCGGGGCAAGAGACCCAGTACTTC.

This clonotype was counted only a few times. The CDR3, as DNA: TGCGCCAGCAGCATGACAGGGGGGAACACTGAAGCTTTCTTT. Encoded protein: CASSMTGGNTEAFF. The chain links TRBV5-1 to TRBJ1-1, with 9 nucleotides matching TRBD1. V lost 4 bases to trimming and J lost 1 base; unmatched junction nucleotides: 2. Germline V gene data show CDR1 as SGHRS and CDR2 as YFSETQ. The CDR3 loop spans 14 amino acids.

CDR3 protein: CASNSGVYGNEKLFF. DNA of the CDR3: TGTGCCAGCAACTCGGGGGTCTACGGTAATGAAAAACTGTTTTTT. The chain couples TRBV7-2 to TRBJ1-4; tentatively, D is TRBD1 (5 bases). The V and J ends lost 7 bases and 4 bases respectively, with 16 bases between them. From germline, CDR1 is SGHTA and CDR2 FQGNSA. The CDR3 totals 15 residues.

DNA for the CDR3: TGCGCCAGCAGCTTGGATAGCGGGAGTGAGCATACGCAGTATTTT. It translates to CASSLDSGSEHTQYF. V usage is TRBV5-1 and J usage is TRBJ2-3, with 9 bases matching TRBD2. J gave up 7 bases and V 0 bases, and 6 bases lay outside the gene matches. The germline V gene has CDR1 SGHRS and CDR2 YFSETQ. CDR3 size: 15 residues.

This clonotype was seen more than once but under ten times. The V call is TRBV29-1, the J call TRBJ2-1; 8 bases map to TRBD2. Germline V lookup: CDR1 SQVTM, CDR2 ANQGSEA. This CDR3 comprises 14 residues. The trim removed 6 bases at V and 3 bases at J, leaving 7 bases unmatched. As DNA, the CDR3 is TGCAGCGTCCTCGGGGGGGCCTTCTACAATGAGCAGTTCTTC. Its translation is CSVLGGAFYNEQFF.

The CDR3 spells CASSLFTGDYEQYV. In DNA form, the CDR3 reads TGTGCCAGCAGTTTATTCACAGGGGACTACGAGCAGTACGTC. The rearrangement links TRBV28 to TRBJ2-7; 7 bases agree with TRBD1. Losses at the gene ends were 1 base for V and 3 bases for J; bases not matched to a gene: 3. Germline CDR1 reads MDHEN; CDR2 reads SYDVKM. This CDR3 comprises 14 residues.

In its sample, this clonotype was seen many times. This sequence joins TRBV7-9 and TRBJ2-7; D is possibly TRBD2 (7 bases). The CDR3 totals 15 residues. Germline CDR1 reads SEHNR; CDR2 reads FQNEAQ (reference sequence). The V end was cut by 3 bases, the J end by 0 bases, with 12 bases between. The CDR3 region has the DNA TGTGCCAGCAGCTTGGAGGGAGGGGGCTCCTACGAGCAGTACTTC. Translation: CASSLEGGGSYEQYF.

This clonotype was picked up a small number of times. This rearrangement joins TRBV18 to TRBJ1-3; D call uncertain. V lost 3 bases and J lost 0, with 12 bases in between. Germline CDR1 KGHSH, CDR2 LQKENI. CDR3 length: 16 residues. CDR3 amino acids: CASSPDRLSSGNTIYF. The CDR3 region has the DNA TGTGCCAGCTCACCTGACCGCCTCTCCTCTGGAAACACCATATATTTT.